Sequencing of this T cell receptor beta chain was carried out in a study of beta chain features in type 1 diabetes. Study outcomes and limitations: Naive, central memory and Treg TCRB repertoires seemed to resemble each other more closely in patients than they did in healthy donors. TCRB CDR3 length was moderately but significantly reduced in all four CD4+ subsets of Type 1 diabetes patients.

This clone was detected a few times. Its antigen is unknown. V lost 5 bases to trimming and J lost 2 bases, with 13 bases between them. The CDR3 length is 14 residues. Germline V gene lookup returns CDR1 MNHEY and CDR2 SMNVEV (reference sequence). Expressed TCRB transcripts were sequenced because the entire RNA isolate underwent reverse transcription. Profiled with immunoSEQ multiplex PCR; TCRdb holds only in-frame clones, not every one. In the table there are about 29,000 clones, 56% of which are singletons. What was sequenced was Tregs from blood. This rearrangement joins TRBV27 to TRBJ2-7, with D perhaps TRBD2 (6 bases). The clonotype originates from a woman aged 18-29 years with type 1 diabetes. CDR3 sequence: CASSPLGGTYEQYF. The CDR3 DNA reads TGTGCCAGCAGTCCCTTGGGGGGTACCTACGAGCAGTACTTC.